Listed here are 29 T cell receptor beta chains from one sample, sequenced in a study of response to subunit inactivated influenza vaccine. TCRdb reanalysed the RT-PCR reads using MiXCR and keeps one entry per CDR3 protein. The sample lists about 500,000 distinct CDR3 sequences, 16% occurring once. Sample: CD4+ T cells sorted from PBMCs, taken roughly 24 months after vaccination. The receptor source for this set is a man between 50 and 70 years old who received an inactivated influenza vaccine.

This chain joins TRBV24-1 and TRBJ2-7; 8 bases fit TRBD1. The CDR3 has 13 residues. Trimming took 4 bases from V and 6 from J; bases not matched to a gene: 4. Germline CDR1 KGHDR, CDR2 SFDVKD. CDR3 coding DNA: TGTGCCACCAGTGACCCTACAGGGGGCGAGCAGTACTTC. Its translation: CATSDPTGGEQYF.

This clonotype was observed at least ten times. CDR3: CASSQGAGHQNTEAFF. CDR3 DNA: TGTGCCAGCAGCCAAGGGGCGGGACACCAGAACACTGAAGCTTTCTTT. The chain carries TRBV4-2 and TRBJ1-1, with D possibly TRBD1 on 6 matching bases. Germline-derived CDR1 and CDR2 are LGHNA and YNFKEQ. Trimming took off 1 base at V and 1 base at J, with 13 bases between the two ends. The CDR3 spans 16 residues.

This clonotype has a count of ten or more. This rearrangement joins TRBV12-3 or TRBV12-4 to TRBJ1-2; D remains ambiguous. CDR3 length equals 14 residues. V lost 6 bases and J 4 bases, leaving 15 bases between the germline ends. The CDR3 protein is CASRSSLSSYGYTF. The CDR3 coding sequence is TGTGCCAGCAGGAGCTCCCTGAGTTCCTATGGCTACACCTTC.

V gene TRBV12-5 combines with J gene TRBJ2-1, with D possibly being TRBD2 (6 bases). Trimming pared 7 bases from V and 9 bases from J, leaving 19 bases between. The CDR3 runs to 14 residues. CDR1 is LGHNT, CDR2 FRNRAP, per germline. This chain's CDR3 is CASAVTGTEGEQFF. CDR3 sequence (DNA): TGTGCTAGTGCCGTGACCGGGACTGAGGGTGAGCAGTTCTTC.

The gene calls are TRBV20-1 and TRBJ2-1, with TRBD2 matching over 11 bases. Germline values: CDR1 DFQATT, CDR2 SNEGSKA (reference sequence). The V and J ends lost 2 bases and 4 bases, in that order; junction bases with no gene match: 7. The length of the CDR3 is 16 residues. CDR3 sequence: CSARLTGTSGYNEQFF. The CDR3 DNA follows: TGCAGTGCTAGATTAACCGGGACTAGCGGTTACAATGAGCAGTTCTTC.

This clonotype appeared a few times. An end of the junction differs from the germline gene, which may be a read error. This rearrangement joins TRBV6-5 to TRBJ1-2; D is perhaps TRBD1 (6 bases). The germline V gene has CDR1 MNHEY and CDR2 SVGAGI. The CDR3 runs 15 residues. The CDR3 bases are TGTGCCAGCAGTTACTCGAATTCAGGGGACTACGGCTACACCTTC. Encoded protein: CASSYSNSGDYGYTF.

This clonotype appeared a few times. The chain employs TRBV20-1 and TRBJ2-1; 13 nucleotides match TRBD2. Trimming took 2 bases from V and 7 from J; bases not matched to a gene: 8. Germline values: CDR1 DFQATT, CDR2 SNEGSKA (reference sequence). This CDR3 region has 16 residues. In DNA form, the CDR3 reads TGCAGTGCTAGATCATACCTGACTAGCGGGAGGAATGAGCAGTTCTTC. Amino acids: CSARSYLTSGRNEQFF.

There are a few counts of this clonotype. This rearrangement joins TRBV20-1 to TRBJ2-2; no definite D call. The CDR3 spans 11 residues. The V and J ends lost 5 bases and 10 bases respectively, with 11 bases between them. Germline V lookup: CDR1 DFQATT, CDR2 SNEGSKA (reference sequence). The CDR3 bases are TGCAGTGCTGTACACCGGGTGGAGCTGTTTTTT. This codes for CSAVHRVELFF.

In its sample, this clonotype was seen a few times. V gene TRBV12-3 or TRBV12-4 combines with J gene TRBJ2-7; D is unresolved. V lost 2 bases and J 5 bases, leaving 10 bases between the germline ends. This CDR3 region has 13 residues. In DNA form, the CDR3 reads TGTGCCAGCAGTTTAATGTCAATCAACGAGCAGTACTTC. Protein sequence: CASSLMSINEQYF.

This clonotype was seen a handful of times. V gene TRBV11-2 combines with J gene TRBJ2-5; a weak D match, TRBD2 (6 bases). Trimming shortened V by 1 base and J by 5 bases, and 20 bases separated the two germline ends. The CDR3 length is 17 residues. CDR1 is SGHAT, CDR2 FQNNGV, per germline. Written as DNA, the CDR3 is TGTGCCAGCAGCTTAGTTTCATTTTGGGGGACTGGGGAGACCCAGTACTTC. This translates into CASSLVSFWGTGETQYF.

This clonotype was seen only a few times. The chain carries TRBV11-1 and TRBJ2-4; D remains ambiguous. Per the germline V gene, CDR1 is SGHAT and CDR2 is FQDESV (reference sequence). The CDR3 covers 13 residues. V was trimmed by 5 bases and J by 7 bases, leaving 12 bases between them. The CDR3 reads CASSLLLSNIQYF. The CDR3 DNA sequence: TGTGCCAGCAGCCTCCTGCTCAGTAACATTCAGTACTTC.

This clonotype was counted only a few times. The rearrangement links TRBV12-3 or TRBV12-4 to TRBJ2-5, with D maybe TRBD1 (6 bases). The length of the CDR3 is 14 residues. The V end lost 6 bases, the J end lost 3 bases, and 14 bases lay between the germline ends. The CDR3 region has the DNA TGTGCCAGCAGCCTGACAGGAGGTGAAGAGACCCAGTACTTC. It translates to CASSLTGGEETQYF.

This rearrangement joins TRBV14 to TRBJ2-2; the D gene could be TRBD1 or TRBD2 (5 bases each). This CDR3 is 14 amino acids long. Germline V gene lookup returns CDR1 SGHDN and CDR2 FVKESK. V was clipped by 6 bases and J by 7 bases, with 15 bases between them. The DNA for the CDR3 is TGTGCCAGCAGACTCGACGGGGCCTTCGGGGAGCTGTTTTTT. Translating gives CASRLDGAFGELFF.

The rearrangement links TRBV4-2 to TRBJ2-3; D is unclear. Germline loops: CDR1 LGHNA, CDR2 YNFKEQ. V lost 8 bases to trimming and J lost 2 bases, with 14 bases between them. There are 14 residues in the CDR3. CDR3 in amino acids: CASSAAGYTDTQYF. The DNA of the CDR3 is TGTGCCAGCTCGGCGGCAGGTTACACAGATACGCAGTATTTT.

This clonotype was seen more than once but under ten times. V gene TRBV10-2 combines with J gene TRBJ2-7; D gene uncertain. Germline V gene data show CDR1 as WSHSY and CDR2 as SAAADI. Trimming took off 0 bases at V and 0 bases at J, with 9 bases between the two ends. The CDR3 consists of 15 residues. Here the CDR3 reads CASSESERSSYEQYF. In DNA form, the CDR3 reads TGCGCCAGCAGTGAGTCGGAGAGGAGCTCCTACGAGCAGTACTTC.

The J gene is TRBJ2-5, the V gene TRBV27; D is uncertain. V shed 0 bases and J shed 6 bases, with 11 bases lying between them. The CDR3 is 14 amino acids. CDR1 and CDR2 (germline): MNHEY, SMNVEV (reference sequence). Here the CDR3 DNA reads TGTGCCAGCAGTTTATCTATCCGGGCGCAGACCCAGTACTTC. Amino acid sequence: CASSLSIRAQTQYF.

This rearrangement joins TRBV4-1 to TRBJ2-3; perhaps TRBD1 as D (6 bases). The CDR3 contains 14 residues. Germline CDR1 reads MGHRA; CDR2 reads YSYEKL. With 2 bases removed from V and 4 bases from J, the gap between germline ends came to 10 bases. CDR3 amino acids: CASSQTGWADTQYF. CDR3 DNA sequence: TGCGCCAGCAGCCAAACAGGGTGGGCAGATACGCAGTATTTT.

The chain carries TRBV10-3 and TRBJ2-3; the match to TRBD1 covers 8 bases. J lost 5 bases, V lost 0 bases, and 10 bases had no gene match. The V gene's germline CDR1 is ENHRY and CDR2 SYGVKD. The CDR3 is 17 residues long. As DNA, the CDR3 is TGTGCCATCAGTGAGTCAACCGGCAGGGGGCTCAAAGATACGCAGTATTTT. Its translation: CAISESTGRGLKDTQYF.

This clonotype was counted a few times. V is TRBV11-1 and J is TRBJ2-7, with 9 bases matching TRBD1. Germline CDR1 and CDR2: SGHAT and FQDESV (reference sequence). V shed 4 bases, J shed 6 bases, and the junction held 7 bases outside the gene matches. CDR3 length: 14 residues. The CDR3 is CASSSGTGSIEQYF. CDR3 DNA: TGTGCCAGCAGCTCCGGGACAGGGTCTATCGAGCAGTACTTC.

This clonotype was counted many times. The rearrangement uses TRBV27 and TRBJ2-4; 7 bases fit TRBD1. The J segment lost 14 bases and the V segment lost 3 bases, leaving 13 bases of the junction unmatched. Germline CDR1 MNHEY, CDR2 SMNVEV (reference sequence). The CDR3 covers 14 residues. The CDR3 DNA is TGTGCCAGCAGTTTTTCCGACAGGGTCCTGGGGGAGTACTTC. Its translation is CASSFSDRVLGEYF.

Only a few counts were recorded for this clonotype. CDR3 residues: CASSLRTSVDLEQYF. The CDR3 DNA reads as TGTGCCAGCAGCTTACGGACTAGCGTAGATCTCGAGCAGTACTTC. The chain couples TRBV7-8 to TRBJ2-7, with TRBD2 matching over 9 bases. With V trimmed by 2 bases and J by 6 bases, 8 bases remained unmatched. The CDR3 covers 15 residues. CDR1 and CDR2 (germline): SGHVS, FQNEAQ.

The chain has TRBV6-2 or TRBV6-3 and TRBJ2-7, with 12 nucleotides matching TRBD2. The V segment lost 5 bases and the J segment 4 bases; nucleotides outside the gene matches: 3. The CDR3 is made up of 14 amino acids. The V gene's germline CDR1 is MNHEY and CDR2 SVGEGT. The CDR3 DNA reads TGTGCCAGCAGTCGGGGACTAGCGGGTTACGAGCAGTACTTC. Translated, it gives CASSRGLAGYEQYF.

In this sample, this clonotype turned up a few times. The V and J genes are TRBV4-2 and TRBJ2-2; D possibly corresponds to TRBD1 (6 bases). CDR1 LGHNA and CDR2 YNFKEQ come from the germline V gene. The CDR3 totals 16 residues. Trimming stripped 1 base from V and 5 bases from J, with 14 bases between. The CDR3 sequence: CASSQVPGQQTGELFF. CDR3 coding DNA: TGTGCCAGCAGCCAAGTCCCGGGACAACAGACCGGGGAGCTGTTTTTT.

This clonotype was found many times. For the CDR3, the DNA is TGTGCCAGCAGCTTGCCGGGGGGCTGGTACGAGCAGTACTTC. This sequence encodes CASSLPGGWYEQYF. This chain uses TRBV7-2 with TRBJ2-7; D is possibly TRBD2 (7 bases). The CDR3 contains 14 residues. Trimming pared 3 bases from V and 4 bases from J, leaving 13 bases between. Germline CDR1 is SGHTA and CDR2 is FQGNSA.

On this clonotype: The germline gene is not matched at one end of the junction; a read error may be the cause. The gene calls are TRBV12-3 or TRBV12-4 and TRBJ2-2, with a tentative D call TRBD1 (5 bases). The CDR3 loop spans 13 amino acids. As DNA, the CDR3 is TGTGCCAGCATTTTAGGGGCCTCCGGGGAGCTGTTTTTT. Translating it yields CASILGASGELFF.

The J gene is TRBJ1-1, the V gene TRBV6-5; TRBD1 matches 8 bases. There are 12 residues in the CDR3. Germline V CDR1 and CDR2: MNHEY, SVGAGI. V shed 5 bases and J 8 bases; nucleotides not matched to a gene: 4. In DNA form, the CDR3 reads TGTGCCAGCAGTAAACAGGGGGTCGAAGCTTTCTTT. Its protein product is CASSKQGVEAFF.

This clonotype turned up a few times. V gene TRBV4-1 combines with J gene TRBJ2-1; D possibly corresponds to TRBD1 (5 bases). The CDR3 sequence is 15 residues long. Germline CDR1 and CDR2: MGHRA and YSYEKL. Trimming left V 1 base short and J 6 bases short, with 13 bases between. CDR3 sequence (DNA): TGCGCCAGCAGCCAAGGGGGCCCTCCGGGCAATGAGCAGTTCTTC. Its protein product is CASSQGGPPGNEQFF.

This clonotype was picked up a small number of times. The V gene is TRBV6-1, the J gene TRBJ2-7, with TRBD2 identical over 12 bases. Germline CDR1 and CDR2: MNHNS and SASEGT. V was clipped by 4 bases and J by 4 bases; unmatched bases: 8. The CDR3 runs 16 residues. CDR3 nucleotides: TGTGCCAGCAGTGGAAAGACTAGCGGGAGCTTGTACGAGCAGTACTTC. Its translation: CASSGKTSGSLYEQYF.

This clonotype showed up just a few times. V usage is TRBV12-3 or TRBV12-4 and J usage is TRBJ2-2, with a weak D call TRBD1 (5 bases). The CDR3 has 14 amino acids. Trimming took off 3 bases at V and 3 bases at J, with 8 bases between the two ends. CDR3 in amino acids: CASSLTVYTGELFF. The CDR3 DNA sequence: TGTGCCAGCAGTTTGACAGTTTACACCGGGGAGCTGTTTTTT.